This T cell receptor (beta chain) was recovered during a study of blood T cell repertoires in COVID-19. Assay: immunoSEQ multiplex PCR; the TCRdb copy retains only in-frame clones and omits some. The sample records roughly 120,000 clones, 70% to 90% being singletons. The CDR3 loop spans 12 amino acids. The V gene end was trimmed by 8 bases and the J gene end by 3 bases; junction bases not matched to a gene: 5. CDR1 SGHKS and CDR2 YYEKEE come from the germline V gene (reference sequence). Material for sequencing was peripheral blood. The source is a human donor in a cohort sampled during active COVID-19. The chain links TRBV5-5 to TRBJ2-7; 7 nucleotides match TRBD1. CDR3 nucleotide sequence: TGTGCCAGTCAGGGACAGAACTACGAGCAGTACTTC. Protein: CASQGQNYEQYF.